This record concerns one TCR beta chain sequence. The antigen it recognizes is unknown. The data stem from a study of T cells expressing NK-cell markers (dated by TCRdb to the early 2020s). As for the study more broadly: About eight donors provided sorted CD3+CD56+NKG2C+, CD3+CD56+NKG2C- and CD3+CD56-NKG2C+ T-cell subsets, whose TCR beta-chain repertoires were profiled. All eight donors whose samples were sequenced were randomly selected healthy volunteers, three of them men and five women. Libraries were sequenced as 2 x 150 bp reads on Illumina HiSeq 2000/2500, MiSeq or NextSeq. Of the eight sequenced donors, seven were found to be HCMV-seropositive and one was found to be HCMV-seronegative.

To determine HCMV serostatus, a commercial ELISA kit was used to detect HCMV-specific IgG in serum. Ficoll density gradient centrifugation was used to isolate peripheral blood mononuclear cells from blood. TCRdb lists the instrument as Illumina HiSeq 2000. TCR beta cDNA libraries were prepared using 5'RACE template switching, which introduced a universal primer site and unique molecular identifiers. Synthesis of cDNA was primed from the TCR beta constant segment and was followed by two consecutive PCR amplification steps. The authors' analysis ran thus. MIGEC was used to demultiplex reads and group the reads by UMI, and MiTCR was used to assemble and quantify clonotypes. Only TCR cDNA sequences supported by at least two reads were kept to exclude erroneous sequences. The tcR package was used for downstream repertoire analysis, with clonotypes matched between fractions based on CDR3 nucleotide sequence plus V segment. Antigen specificity was annotated against VDJdb with VDJmatch, allowing one amino acid substitution in CDR3. After reprocessing by TCRdb, each CDR3 protein sequence is one entry, and no DNA is given. In this record, the V and J calls reflect TCRdb's handling and not the investigators' own analysis. The sample table holds about half a million distinct CDR3 sequences. The top ten clonotypes cover 1.4% of the sample.

General study outcomes and caveats: In over five donors, the dominant CD3+CD56+NKG2C+ clonotypes were among the top 10 CD8+ clonotypes and accounted for about 1.0-7.0% of CD8+ T cells. Whether the expanded NKG2C-expressing T cell clones were specific for HCMV antigens was left unclear. Those dominant clonotypes were again the most abundant among CD3+CD56-NKG2C+ cells in a few donors, at roughly 25-60.1%.

Reading the germline V gene (reference sequence) gives CDR1 GTSNPN and CDR2 SVGIG. From cysteine to phenylalanine, the CDR3 is 14 amino acids long. There is no recorded DNA. This chain is built from TRBV30 and TRBJ2-1. This receptor was identified in a woman aged 45-65 years in good health. Donor details come from another sample of the same person, matched by shared clones. Sequenced: blood T cells: a sorted CD56 or NKG2C T cell subset, CD4+ or CD8+ T cells, or bulk PBMC T cells (not recorded which). The CDR3 protein is CAWSVDLSYNEQFF.